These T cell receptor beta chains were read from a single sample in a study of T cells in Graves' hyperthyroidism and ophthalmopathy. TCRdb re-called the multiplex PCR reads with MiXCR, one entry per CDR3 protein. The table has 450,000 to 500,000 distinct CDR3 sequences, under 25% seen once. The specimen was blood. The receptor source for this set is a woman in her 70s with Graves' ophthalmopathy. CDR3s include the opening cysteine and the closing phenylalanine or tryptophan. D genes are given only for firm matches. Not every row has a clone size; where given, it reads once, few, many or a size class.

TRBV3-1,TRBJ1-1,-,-,CASSQNSGTEAFF,TGTGCCAGCAGCCAAAACAGCGGCACTGAAGCTTTCTTT
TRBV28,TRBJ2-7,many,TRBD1,CASRTTGTGGLYEQYF,TGTGCCAGCAGGACCACAGGGACAGGGGGCTTGTACGAGCAGTACTTC
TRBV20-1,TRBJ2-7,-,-,CSAIRSPRVSYEQYF,TGCAGTGCTATCCGCTCCCCTCGGGTCTCCTACGAGCAGTACTTC
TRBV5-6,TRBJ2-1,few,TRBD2,CASSLRILAGVTNEQFF,TGTGCCAGCAGCTTGCGGATACTAGCGGGAGTCACAAATGAGCAGTTCTTC
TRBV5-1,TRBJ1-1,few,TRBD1,CASSWRQGAMNTEAFF,TGCGCCAGCAGCTGGAGACAGGGGGCGATGAACACTGAAGCTTTCTTT
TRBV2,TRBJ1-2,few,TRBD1,CASTSSGQGEGGYTF,TGTGCCAGCACCTCGTCTGGACAGGGGGAAGGTGGCTACACCTTC
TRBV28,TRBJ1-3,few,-,CASSRSQGSGNTIYF,TGTGCCAGCAGCCGATCACAGGGTTCTGGAAACACCATATATTTT
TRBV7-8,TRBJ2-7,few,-,CASSLFLVNEQYF,TGTGCCAGCAGCTTATTTCTAGTCAACGAGCAGTACTTC
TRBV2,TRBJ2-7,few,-,CASNPDPGEQYF,TGTGCCAGCAATCCCGACCCCGGCGAGCAGTACTTC
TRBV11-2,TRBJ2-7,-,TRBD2,CASSWGGGLYEQYF,TGTGCCAGCAGCTGGGGGGGTGGCCTCTACGAGCAGTACTTC
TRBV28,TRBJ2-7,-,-,CASSLNLFNQGYEQYF,TGTGCCAGCAGTTTGAACCTATTTAACCAGGGATACGAGCAGTACTTC
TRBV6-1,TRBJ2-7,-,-,CASGNPPGPASEQYF,TGTGCCAGCGGGAACCCTCCGGGACCAGCCAGCGAGCAGTACTTC
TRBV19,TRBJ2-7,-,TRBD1,CASSISGQGVYEQYF,TGTGCCAGTAGTATCTCCGGACAGGGAGTCTACGAGCAGTACTTC
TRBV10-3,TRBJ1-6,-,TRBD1,CAIRSTGSDSPLHF,TGTGCCATCAGGTCGACAGGGAGTGACTCACCCCTCCACTTT
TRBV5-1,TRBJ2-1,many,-,CASSLWGENNEQFF,TGCGCCAGCAGCTTGTGGGGAGAGAACAATGAGCAGTTCTTC
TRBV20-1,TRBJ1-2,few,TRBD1,CSASGGTGDGGYTF,TGCAGTGCTAGCGGGGGAACAGGGGACGGTGGCTACACCTTC
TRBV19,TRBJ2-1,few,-,CASSSTRGPYNEQFF,TGTGCCAGTAGCTCGACTAGGGGCCCCTACAATGAGCAGTTCTTC
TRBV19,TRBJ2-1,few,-,CASRRTGQNEQFF,TGTGCCAGTAGACGGACGGGTCAGAATGAGCAGTTCTTC
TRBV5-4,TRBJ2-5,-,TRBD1,CASSWDSLGETQYF,TGTGCCAGCAGCTGGGACAGCCTCGGTGAGACCCAGTACTTC
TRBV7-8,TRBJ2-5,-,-,CASSLRPKETQYF,TGTGCCAGCAGCTTACGACCGAAAGAGACCCAGTACTTC
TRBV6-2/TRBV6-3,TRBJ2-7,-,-,CASSSLRKSYEQYF,TGTGCCAGCAGTTCGCTTAGAAAATCCTACGAGCAGTACTTC
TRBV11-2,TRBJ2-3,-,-,CASSHPTDTQYF,TGCGCCAGCAGCCATCCCACAGATACGCAGTATTTT
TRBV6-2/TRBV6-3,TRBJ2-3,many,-,CASSYSGTPDTQYF,TGTGCCAGCAGTTACTCTGGGACCCCAGATACGCAGTATTTT
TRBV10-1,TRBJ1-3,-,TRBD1,CASSESARTGDVSGNTIYF,TGCGCCAGCAGTGAGTCGGCCCGGACAGGGGACGTTTCTGGAAACACCATATATTTT
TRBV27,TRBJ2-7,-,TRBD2,CASSLSLAGAYEQYF,TGTGCCAGCAGTTTATCGCTAGCGGGAGCCTACGAGCAGTACTTC
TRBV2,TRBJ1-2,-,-,CASSVEGLNNYGYTF,TGTGCCAGCAGTGTAGAAGGACTAAATAACTATGGCTACACCTTC
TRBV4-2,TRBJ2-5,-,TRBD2,CASSQNGLAGPFVAQYF,TGTGCCAGCAGCCAAAACGGACTAGCGGGCCCCTTTGTGGCCCAGTACTTC
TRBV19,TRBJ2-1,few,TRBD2,CASSIGGVAYNEQFF,TGTGCCAGTAGTATTGGGGGGGTTGCCTACAATGAGCAGTTCTTC
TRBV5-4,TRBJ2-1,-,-,CASSLLTSYNEQFF,TGTGCCAGCAGCTTGCTCACCTCCTACAATGAGCAGTTCTTC
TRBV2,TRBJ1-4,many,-,CASRTQEWSEKLFF,TGTGCCAGCAGGACACAGGAGTGGTCCGAAAAACTGTTTTTT
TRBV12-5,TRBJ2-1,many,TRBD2,CASGKSGTIAAGQFF,TGTGCTAGTGGTAAATCCGGGACTATAGCGGCGGGGCAGTTCTTC
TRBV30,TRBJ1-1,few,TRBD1,CAWRLMGRGTNTEAFF,TGTGCCTGGAGGCTGATGGGCAGGGGGACCAACACTGAAGCTTTCTTT
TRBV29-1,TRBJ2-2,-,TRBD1,CSVEGRQGAAGELFF,TGCAGCGTTGAAGGACGGCAGGGGGCAGCGGGGGAGCTGTTTTTT
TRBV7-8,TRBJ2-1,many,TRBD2,CASSSRTSGSPLSSNEQFF,TGTGCCAGCAGCTCAAGGACTAGCGGGAGCCCGTTGAGTTCCAATGAGCAGTTCTTC
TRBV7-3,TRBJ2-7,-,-,CASSFGGLTDEQYF,TGTGCCAGCAGCTTCGGAGGCCTCACCGACGAGCAGTACTTC
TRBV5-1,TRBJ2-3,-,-,CASRGQSTDTQYF,TGCGCCAGCAGAGGACAGAGCACAGATACGCAGTATTTT
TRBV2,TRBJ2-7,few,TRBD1,CASSPGTGSYEQHF,TGTGCCAGCAGTCCCGGGACAGGATCCTACGAGCAGCACTTC
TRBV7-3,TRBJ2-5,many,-,CASSLLGGMGETQYF,TGTGCCAGCAGCTTATTGGGCGGGATGGGAGAGACCCAGTACTTC
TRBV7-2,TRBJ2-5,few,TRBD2,CASKVAGGRETQYF,TGTGCCAGCAAAGTAGCGGGAGGGAGGGAGACCCAGTACTTC
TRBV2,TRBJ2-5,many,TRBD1,CASSRQGVVETQYF,TGTGCCAGCAGCCGACAGGGGGTAGTAGAGACCCAGTACTTC
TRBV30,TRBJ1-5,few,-,CAWNRQESQPQHF,TGTGCCTGGAACAGACAGGAAAGTCAGCCCCAGCATTTT
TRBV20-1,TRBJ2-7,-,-,CSAHPGSGIYEQYF,TGCAGTGCTCACCCTGGGAGTGGGATCTACGAGCAGTACTTC
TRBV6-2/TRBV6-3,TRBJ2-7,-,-,CASSFLPYEQYF,TGTGCCAGCAGTTTCCTTCCCTACGAGCAGTACTTC
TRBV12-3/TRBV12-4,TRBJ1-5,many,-,CASSPGGGRRQPQHF,TGTGCCAGCAGTCCCGGTGGGGGAAGGCGACAGCCCCAGCATTTT
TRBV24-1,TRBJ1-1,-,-,CATRATGNTEAFF,TGTGCCACCAGGGCAACAGGGAACACTGAAGCTTTCTTT